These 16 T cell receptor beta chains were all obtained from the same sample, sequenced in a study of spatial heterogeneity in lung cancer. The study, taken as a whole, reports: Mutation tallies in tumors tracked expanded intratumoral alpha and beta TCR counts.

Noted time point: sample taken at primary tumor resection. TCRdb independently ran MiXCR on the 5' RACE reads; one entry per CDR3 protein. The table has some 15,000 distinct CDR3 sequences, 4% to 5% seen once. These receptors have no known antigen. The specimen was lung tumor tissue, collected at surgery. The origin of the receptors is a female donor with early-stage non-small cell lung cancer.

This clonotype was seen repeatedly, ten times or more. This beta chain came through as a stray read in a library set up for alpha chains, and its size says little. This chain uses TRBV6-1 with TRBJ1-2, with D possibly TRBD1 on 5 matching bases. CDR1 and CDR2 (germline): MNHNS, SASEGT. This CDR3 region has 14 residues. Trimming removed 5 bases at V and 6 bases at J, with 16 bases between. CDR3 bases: TGTGCCAGCAGTCTTGGTACCGGGACGGATGGCTACACCTTC. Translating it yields CASSLGTGTDGYTF.

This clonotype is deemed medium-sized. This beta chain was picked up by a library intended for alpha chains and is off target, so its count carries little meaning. The CDR3 protein is CASSPFSGNTIYF. CDR3 coding DNA: TGTGCCAGCAGTCCCTTCTCTGGAAACACCATATATTTT. The rearrangement uses TRBV7-2 and TRBJ1-3; D ambiguous. The CDR3 is 13 residues long. CDR1 and CDR2 from the germline V gene are SGHTA and FQGNSA. Trimming shortened V by 6 bases and J by 0 bases, and 6 bases separated the two germline ends.

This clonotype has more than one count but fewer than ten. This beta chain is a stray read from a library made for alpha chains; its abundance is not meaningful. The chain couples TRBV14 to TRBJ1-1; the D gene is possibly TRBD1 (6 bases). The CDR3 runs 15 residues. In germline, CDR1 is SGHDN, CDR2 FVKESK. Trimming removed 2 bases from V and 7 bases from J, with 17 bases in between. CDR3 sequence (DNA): TGTGCCAGCAGCCAATTCTCAATCCGGACAGTTGAAGCTTTCTTT. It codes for CASSQFSIRTVEAFF.

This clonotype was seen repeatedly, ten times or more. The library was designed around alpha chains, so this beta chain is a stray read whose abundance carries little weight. In DNA, the CDR3 is TGTGCCAGCAGCTTAGATCGGGAGACCCAGTACTTC. Protein product: CASSLDRETQYF. The rearrangement joins TRBV7-2 to TRBJ2-5; D not certain. V was clipped by 1 base and J by 5 bases, with 5 bases between them. CDR1 and CDR2 (germline): SGHTA, FQGNSA. This CDR3 has 12 residues.

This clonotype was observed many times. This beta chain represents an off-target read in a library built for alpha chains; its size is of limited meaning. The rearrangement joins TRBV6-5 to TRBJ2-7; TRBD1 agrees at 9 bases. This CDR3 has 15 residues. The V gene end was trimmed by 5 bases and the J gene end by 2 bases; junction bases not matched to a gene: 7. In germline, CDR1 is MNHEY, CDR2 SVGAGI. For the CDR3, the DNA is TGTGCCAGCAGTACGGAGGGACAGGGCCCCTACGAGCAGTACTTC. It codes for CASSTEGQGPYEQYF.

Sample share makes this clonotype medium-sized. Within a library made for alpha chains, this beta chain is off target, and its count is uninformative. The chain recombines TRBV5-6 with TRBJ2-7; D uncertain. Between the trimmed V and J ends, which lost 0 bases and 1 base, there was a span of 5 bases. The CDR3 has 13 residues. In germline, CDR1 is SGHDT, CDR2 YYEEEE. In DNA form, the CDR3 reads TGTGCCAGCAGCTTGGGGCAGTCCTACGAGCAGTACTTC. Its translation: CASSLGQSYEQYF.

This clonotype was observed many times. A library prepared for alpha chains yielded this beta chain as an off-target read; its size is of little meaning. The CDR3 sequence: CSANRGTSDTGELFF. The CDR3 DNA sequence: TGCAGTGCTAACAGAGGGACGAGTGACACCGGGGAGCTGTTTTTT. The rearrangement joins TRBV20-1 to TRBJ2-2, with D possibly called TRBD1 or TRBD2 (5 bases each). V was pared by 4 bases and J by 3 bases, with 15 bases between. The CDR3 sequence is 15 residues long. CDR1 is DFQATT, CDR2 SNEGSKA, per germline (reference sequence).

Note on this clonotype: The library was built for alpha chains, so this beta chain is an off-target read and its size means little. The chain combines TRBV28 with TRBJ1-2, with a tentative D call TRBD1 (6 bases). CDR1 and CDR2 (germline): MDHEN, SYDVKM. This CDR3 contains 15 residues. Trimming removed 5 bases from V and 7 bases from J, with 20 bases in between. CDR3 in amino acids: CASSPTDRLIPGYTF. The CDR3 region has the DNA TGTGCCAGCAGTCCTACCGACAGGCTAATACCTGGCTACACCTTC.

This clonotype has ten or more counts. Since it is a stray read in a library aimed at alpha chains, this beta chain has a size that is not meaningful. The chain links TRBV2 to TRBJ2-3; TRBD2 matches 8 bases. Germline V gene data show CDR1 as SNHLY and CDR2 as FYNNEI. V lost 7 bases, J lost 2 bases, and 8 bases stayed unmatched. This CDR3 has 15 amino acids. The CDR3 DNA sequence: TGTGCCAGCACCTCCGGGGGGGGTGTCACAGATACGCAGTATTTT. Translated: CASTSGGGVTDTQYF.

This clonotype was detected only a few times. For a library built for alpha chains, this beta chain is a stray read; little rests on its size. The CDR3 loop is CASSPQIMNTEAFF. CDR3 nucleotides: TGTGCCAGTTCACCCCAGATCATGAACACTGAAGCTTTCTTT. The rearrangement uses TRBV6-5 and TRBJ1-1, with unresolved D. CDR1 is MNHEY, CDR2 SVGAGI, per germline. V lost 9 bases and J lost 0, with 14 bases in between. This CDR3 has 14 amino acids.

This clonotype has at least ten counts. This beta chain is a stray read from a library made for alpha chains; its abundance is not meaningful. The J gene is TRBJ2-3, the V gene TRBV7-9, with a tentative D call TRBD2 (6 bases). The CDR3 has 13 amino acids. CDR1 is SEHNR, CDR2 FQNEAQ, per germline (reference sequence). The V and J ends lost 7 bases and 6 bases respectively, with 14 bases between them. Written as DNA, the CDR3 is TGTGCCAGCACGCGGGGCCCGTCGGATACGCAGTATTTT. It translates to CASTRGPSDTQYF.

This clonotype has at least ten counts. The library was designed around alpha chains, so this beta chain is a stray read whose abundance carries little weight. The CDR3 sequence is CASSLGPRDRDREKLFF. The CDR3 DNA reads TGTGCCAGCAGCTTGGGGCCCCGGGACAGGGATCGTGAAAAACTGTTTTTT. The chain couples TRBV5-6 to TRBJ1-4; 9 positions agree with TRBD1. The germline CDR1 and CDR2 sequences are SGHDT and YYEEEE. The V gene end was trimmed by 0 bases and the J gene end by 7 bases; junction bases not matched to a gene: 10. The CDR3 is 17 residues long.

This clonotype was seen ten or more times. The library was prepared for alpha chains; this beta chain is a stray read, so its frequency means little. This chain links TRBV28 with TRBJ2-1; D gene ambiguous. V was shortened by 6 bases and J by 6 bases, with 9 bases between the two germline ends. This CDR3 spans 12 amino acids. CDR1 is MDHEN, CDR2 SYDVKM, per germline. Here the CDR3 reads CASSPSRNEQFF. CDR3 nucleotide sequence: TGTGCCAGCAGCCCATCTCGCAATGAGCAGTTCTTC.

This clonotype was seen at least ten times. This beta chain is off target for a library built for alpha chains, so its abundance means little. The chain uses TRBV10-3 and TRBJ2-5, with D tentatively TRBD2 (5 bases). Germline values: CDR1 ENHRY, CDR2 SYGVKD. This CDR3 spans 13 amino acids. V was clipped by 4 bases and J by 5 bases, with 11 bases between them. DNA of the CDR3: TGTGCCATCAGTGTGAGAGAGGGTGAGACCCAGTACTTC. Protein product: CAISVREGETQYF.

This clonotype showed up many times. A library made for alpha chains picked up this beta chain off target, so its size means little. CDR3 region: CASSPAQGGGYNSPLHF. The CDR3 coding sequence is TGTGCCAGCTCACCTGCACAGGGTGGCGGTTATAATTCACCCCTCCACTTT. The chain couples TRBV18 to TRBJ1-6; a weak D match, TRBD1 (6 bases). V gave up 3 bases and J gave up 4 bases, with 16 bases separating them. This CDR3 comprises 17 residues. The germline V gene has CDR1 KGHSH and CDR2 LQKENI. The full variable domain, its missing parts supplied by reference TRBV18 and TRBJ1-6, is NAGVMQNPRHLVRRRGQEARLRCSPMKGHSHVYWYRQLPEEGLKFMVYLQKENIIDESGMPKERFSAEFPKEGPSILRIQQVVRGDSAAYFCASSPAQGGGYNSPLHFGNGTRLTVT.

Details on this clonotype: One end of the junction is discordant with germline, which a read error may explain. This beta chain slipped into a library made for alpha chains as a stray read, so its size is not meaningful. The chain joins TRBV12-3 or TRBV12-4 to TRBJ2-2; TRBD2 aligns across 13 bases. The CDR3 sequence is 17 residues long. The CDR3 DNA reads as TGTGCCAGCAGTTCGATTACTAGCGGGGGGGGCACCGGCGAGCTGTTTTTT. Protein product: CASSSITSGGGTGELFF.